The 7 T cell receptor beta chains presented below share a single source sample, sequenced in a study of tumor-infiltrating lymphocytes in primary liver carcinoma (dated by TCRdb to 2017 to 2019). Without any cell sorting, total RNA and DNA were extracted together from about 20-30 mg of bulk tissue using the AllPrep DNA/RNA mini kit. The listed sequencing device is Illumina HiSeq 2500. Starting from 500 to 650 ng total RNA, TCRbeta-specific cDNA was produced by reverse transcription with a constant-region primer and ProtoScript II reverse transcriptase. TCRbeta libraries were built with three nested multiplex PCR rounds, a slightly modified ARM-PCR procedure. Multiplex TRBV1-TRBV30 forward primers and a Cbeta reverse primer were used in the first two PCR rounds, each of which was run for around 10 cycles. In TCRdb, the public reads were trimmed at Q25 with fastp and aligned with MiXCR, with productive beta chains retained. Duplicate CDR3 protein sequences are folded into a single record with the most common DNA and genes. The sample contains about 100,000 distinct CDR3 sequences, about 62% of them found a single time. 9.5% to 15% of the sample is taken by the ten largest.

Sequenced material: liver tumor tissue from sampling region 2. The intended sense of this specimen's cell subset or site label: tumor region T2, inferior pole. These receptors all come from a woman aged 60-75 years with primary liver carcinoma and hepatitis B virus infection.

The chain uses TRBV9 and TRBJ2-3; no reliable D call. The CDR3 totals 15 residues. Germline lookup yields CDR1 SGDLS and CDR2 YYNGEE. With 2 bases removed from V and 0 bases from J, the gap between germline ends came to 10 bases. CDR3 residues: CASSVLVASTDTQYF. The CDR3 region has the DNA TGTGCCAGCAGCGTCTTAGTCGCTAGCACAGATACGCAGTATTTT.

The chain recombines TRBV11-2 with TRBJ2-2, with D perhaps TRBD1 or TRBD2 (5 bases each). The CDR3 is made up of 14 amino acids. The V end lost 8 bases, the J end lost 8 bases, and 18 bases lay between the germline ends. CDR1 SGHAT and CDR2 FQNNGV come from the germline V gene. The CDR3 DNA sequence: TGTGCCAGCGGCCCGGGACCTACAGGTGGGGAGCTGTTTTTT. Encoded protein: CASGPGPTGGELFF.

The chain employs TRBV11-2 and TRBJ2-3; possibly TRBD2 for D (5 bases). Trimming stripped 0 bases from V and 7 bases from J, with 8 bases between. The germline CDR1 and CDR2 sequences are SGHAT and FQNNGV. The CDR3 length is 13 residues. The CDR3 DNA reads TGTGCCAGCAGCTTAGATAGAGGGTATACGCAGTATTTT. It yields the protein CASSLDRGYTQYF.

The chain carries TRBV12-3 or TRBV12-4 and TRBJ2-7; 9 bases are a match to TRBD1. This CDR3 region has 15 residues. Trimming took 10 bases from V and 5 from J; bases not matched to a gene: 15. CDR3 region: CAIRPGTGRWHEQYF. The CDR3 DNA sequence: TGTGCCATCAGACCTGGGACAGGGAGATGGCACGAGCAGTACTTC.

Regarding this clonotype: As the CDR3 is not closed by the conserved phenylalanine or tryptophan, this likely results from a read error. The chain combines TRBV7-9 with TRBJ2-1; D tentatively reads TRBD1 or TRBD2 (5 bases each). Trimming shortened V by 6 bases and J by 4 bases, and 13 bases separated the two germline ends. This CDR3 region has 14 residues. Germline CDR1 reads SEHNR; CDR2 reads FQNEAQ (reference sequence). DNA for the CDR3: TGTGCCAGCAGGGGGGTCCATAGTTACAATGAGCAGTTCTCC. Encoded protein: CASRGVHSYNEQFS.

This clonotype was seen a handful of times. The DNA of the CDR3 is TGCGCCAGCAGCTTGTCTAGCGGCACAGATACGCAGTATTTT. Amino acid sequence: CASSLSSGTDTQYF. The chain is built from TRBV5-1 and TRBJ2-3; the D gene is possibly TRBD2 (6 bases). The CDR3 spans 14 residues. V was clipped by 1 base and J by 1 base, with 7 bases between them. Germline V CDR1 and CDR2: SGHRS, YFSETQ.

The chain carries TRBV11-1 and TRBJ2-5, with D hard to call. Germline lookup yields CDR1 SGHAT and CDR2 FQDESV (reference sequence). CDR3 length: 12 amino acids. DNA of the CDR3: TGTGTCAACAGTTTAGACACAGAGACCCAGTACTTC. It translates to CVNSLDTETQYF.